Below, 31 T cell receptor beta chains from the same sample are listed, as sequenced in a study of technical replicates of blood from a few donors. The table came from immunoSEQ multiplex PCR; TCRdb's copy has only in-frame clones and leaves some out. The profile shows over 55,000 clones, 70% to 90% of them singletons. The sequenced material came from PBMCs. The receptors were gathered from a human donor in good health. Some clones in this sample may be carry-over from other donors' samples.

The genes are TRBV6-5 and TRBJ2-7; 7 nucleotides agree with TRBD1. This CDR3 contains 16 residues. J gave up 1 base and V 0 bases, and 6 bases lay outside the gene matches. In germline, CDR1 is MNHEY, CDR2 SVGAGI. Here the CDR3 DNA reads TGTGCCAGCAGTTACTCTCGGGACAGAGGTTCCTACGAGCAGTACTTC. This gives the protein CASSYSRDRGSYEQYF.

The chain links TRBV7-7 to TRBJ1-1; D unresolved. The CDR3 consists of 13 residues. In germline, CDR1 is SSHAT, CDR2 FNYEAQ (reference sequence). V lost 2 bases and J 1 base, leaving 5 bases between the germline ends. The CDR3 DNA reads TGTGCCAGCAGCTTATCAGGGAACACTGAAGCTTTCTTT. Its translation is CASSLSGNTEAFF.

The rearrangement uses TRBV6-5 and TRBJ1-6; TRBD1 matches at 7 bases. V dropped 0 bases and J dropped 9; count of bases not matched to a gene: 8. The CDR3 consists of 16 residues. Germline V CDR1 and CDR2: MNHEY, SVGAGI. The DNA for the CDR3 is TGTGCCAGCAGTTACTCAGCCGCAGGGGGAAGTTCACCCCTCCACTTT. Protein product: CASSYSAAGGSSPLHF.

The chain joins TRBV7-8 to TRBJ2-7; TRBD2 agrees at 9 bases. V shed 3 bases and J 2 bases; nucleotides not matched to a gene: 5. Looked up from germline, CDR1 is SGHVS and CDR2 is FQNEAQ. This CDR3 has 15 amino acids. The CDR3 region has the DNA TGTGCCAGCAGCTTCGCTAGCGGGGAAACCTACGAGCAGTACTTC. Translating it yields CASSFASGETYEQYF. The whole variable domain, filled in from reference TRBV7-8 and TRBJ2-7, reads GAGVSQSPRYKVAKRGQDVALRCDPISGHVSLFWYQQALGQGPEFLTYFQNEAQLDKSGLPSDRFFAERPEGSVSTLKIQRTQQEDSAVYLCASSFASGETYEQYFGPGTRLTVT.

The chain uses TRBV10-3 and TRBJ1-1, with D possibly TRBD1 on 5 matching bases. The CDR3 is made up of 14 amino acids. Trimming took 7 bases from V and 4 from J, leaving 16 bases between them. The germline V gene encodes CDR1 ENHRY and CDR2 SYGVKD. The CDR3 is CAITREDTSTEAFF. The CDR3, as DNA: TGTGCCATCACGAGGGAGGACACGAGCACTGAAGCTTTCTTT.

The rearrangement joins TRBV5-1 to TRBJ1-2; 9 bases agree with TRBD1. Trimming took 4 bases from V and 4 from J; bases not matched to a gene: 8. Germline lookup yields CDR1 SGHRS and CDR2 YFSETQ. The length of the CDR3 is 15 residues. The CDR3 protein is CASSPDRGRTYGYTF. The DNA of the CDR3 is TGCGCCAGCAGCCCGGACAGGGGCCGAACCTATGGCTACACCTTC.

The chain is built from TRBV18 and TRBJ2-7; 7 bases agree with TRBD2. The ends lost 4 bases at V and 4 bases at J; junction bases unmatched: 4. The CDR3 is made up of 13 amino acids. In germline, CDR1 is KGHSH, CDR2 LQKENI. CDR3 sequence (DNA): TGTGCCAGCTCACTCGGGGACTATTACGAGCAGTACTTC. Protein sequence: CASSLGDYYEQYF.

V and J are TRBV5-1 and TRBJ2-1; 9 nucleotides align to TRBD2. The CDR3 contains 14 residues. CDR1 is SGHRS, CDR2 YFSETQ, per germline. The V segment lost 0 bases and the J segment 9 bases; nucleotides outside the gene matches: 4. In nucleotides, the CDR3 is TGCGCCAGCAGCTTGGAGGCGGGAGGGGCTGAGCAGTTCTTC. Translated, it gives CASSLEAGGAEQFF.

This chain links TRBV30 with TRBJ1-5; 10 nucleotides line up with TRBD1. In germline, CDR1 is GTSNPN, CDR2 SVGIG (reference sequence). The CDR3 loop spans 15 amino acids. V was pared by 1 base and J by 5 bases, with 5 bases of the junction left unmatched. The CDR3 nucleotides read TGTGCCTGGAGTGCTGGGACAGGGGCAGATCAGCCCCAGCATTTT. This translates into CAWSAGTGADQPQHF.

V gene TRBV5-4 combines with J gene TRBJ2-3; D is unresolved. Germline V gene data show CDR1 as SGHNT and CDR2 as YYREEE (reference sequence). The V end lost 3 bases, the J end lost 3 bases, and 5 bases lay between the germline ends. CDR3 size: 12 residues. The CDR3: CASSSFTDTQYF. The DNA of the CDR3 is TGTGCCAGCAGCTCCTTTACAGATACGCAGTATTTT.

This clone was seen a single time. The chain carries TRBV29-1 and TRBJ2-1, with 9 bases fitting TRBD2. The V gene's germline CDR1 is SQVTM and CDR2 ANQGSEA. With 7 bases clipped from V and 2 bases from J, the junction kept 6 bases outside the gene matches. This CDR3 comprises 14 residues. The CDR3 coding sequence is TGCAGCGCCCAAACTAGCGGGCCCTACAATGAGCAGTTCTTC. Its translation is CSAQTSGPYNEQFF.

V and J are TRBV7-6 and TRBJ2-1, with 8 bases lining up with TRBD2. Germline values: CDR1 SGHVS, CDR2 FNYEAQ. V lost 0 bases and J lost 5; bases outside the gene matches: 3. The CDR3 totals 15 residues. The CDR3 nucleotides are TGTGCCAGCAGCTTAGCGGGACTAGGTAACAATGAGCAGTTCTTC. It yields the protein CASSLAGLGNNEQFF. The full variable domain, its missing parts supplied by reference TRBV7-6 and TRBJ2-1, is GAGVSQSPRYKVTKRGQDVALRCDPISGHVSLYWYRQALGQGPEFLTYFNYEAQQDKSGLPNDRFSAERPEGSISTLTIQRTEQRDSAMYRCASSLAGLGNNEQFFGPGTRLTVL.

J is TRBJ2-7 and V is TRBV11-3, with no clear D. The CDR3 has 14 residues. In germline, CDR1 is SGHNT, CDR2 YENEEA. V lost 1 base to trimming and J lost 0 bases, with 7 bases between them. The CDR3 coding sequence is TGTGCCAGCAGCTTAGCGGGTAGCTCCTACGAGCAGTACTTC. Encoded protein: CASSLAGSSYEQYF.

The V and J genes are TRBV14 and TRBJ2-2, with a tentative D call TRBD1 (5 bases). Trimming cost V 0 bases and J 6 bases, with 8 bases left between them. Germline CDR1 reads SGHDN; CDR2 reads FVKESK. This CDR3 is built from 14 residues. In DNA, the CDR3 is TGTGCCAGCAGCCAAGACAGGGTGCCCGGGGAGCTGTTTTTT. Its translation: CASSQDRVPGELFF.

The J gene is TRBJ1-6, the V gene TRBV30; D gene ambiguous. Per germline, CDR1 GTSNPN and CDR2 SVGIG (reference sequence). V lost 1 base, J lost 10 bases, and 20 bases lay in between. The CDR3 loop spans 16 amino acids. The CDR3: CAWSGPPGLEKSPLHF. CDR3 in DNA: TGTGCCTGGAGTGGACCCCCCGGCCTGGAGAAATCACCCCTCCACTTT.

This chain connects TRBV14 to TRBJ1-2, with 8 bases aligning to TRBD1. The CDR3 totals 14 residues. J lost 6 bases, V lost 4 bases, and 7 bases had no gene match. In germline, CDR1 is SGHDN, CDR2 FVKESK. The CDR3 region is CASSPGQGAHGYTF. The CDR3, as DNA: TGTGCCAGCAGCCCCGGTCAGGGGGCTCATGGCTACACCTTC. Full variable domain (outside the CDR3, taken from reference TRBV14 and TRBJ1-2): EAGVTQFPSHSVIEKGQTVTLRCDPISGHDNLYWYRRVMGKEIKFLLHFVKESKQDESGMPNNRFLAERTGGTYSTLKVQPAELEDSGVYFCASSPGQGAHGYTFGSGTRLTVV.

The chain has TRBV7-2 and TRBJ1-3, with D possibly TRBD1 on 6 matching bases. The CDR3 is 15 residues long. Per the germline V gene, CDR1 is SGHTA and CDR2 is FQGNSA. Trimming stripped 6 bases from V and 4 bases from J, with 16 bases between. The CDR3 DNA is TGTGCCAGCAGTCCTGCGCAGGGGCCCGGAAACACCATATATTTT. Protein product: CASSPAQGPGNTIYF.

The chain is built from TRBV5-1 and TRBJ2-7; D is undetermined. The germline CDR1 and CDR2 sequences are SGHRS and YFSETQ. With 0 bases removed from V and 2 bases from J, the gap between germline ends came to 6 bases. The CDR3 extends over 13 amino acids. CDR3 coding DNA: TGCGCCAGCAGCTTGGGCAGGCCCTACGAGCAGTACTTC. Residues: CASSLGRPYEQYF.

Comment on this clone: Other nucleotide sequences from this sample produce the same CDR3. The chain combines TRBV6-4 with TRBJ2-3; TRBD2 might be the D (5 bases). The V gene's germline CDR1 is MRHNA and CDR2 SNTAGT. This CDR3 region has 15 residues. V gave up 3 bases and J gave up 0 bases, with 10 bases separating them. CDR3 protein: CASSESAGSTDTQYF. The DNA for the CDR3 is TGTGCCAGCAGTGAGTCCGCGGGCAGCACAGATACGCAGTATTTT.

This clone turned up a few times. The rearrangement uses TRBV11-2 and TRBJ1-6; 8 bases align to TRBD1. The trim removed 2 bases at V and 6 bases at J, leaving 6 bases unmatched. Germline V gene sequence: CDR1 SGHAT, CDR2 FQNNGV. The CDR3 length is 16 residues. Written as DNA, the CDR3 is TGTGCCAGCAGCTTACGTCGGACAGGGACTAATTCACCCCTCCACTTT. This codes for CASSLRRTGTNSPLHF.

The chain combines TRBV25-1 with TRBJ2-3, with 9 bases matching TRBD1. Per the germline V gene, CDR1 is MGHDK and CDR2 is SYGVNS. CDR3 length: 15 residues. V shed 5 bases and J 2 bases; nucleotides not matched to a gene: 5. CDR3: CASSRGQGITDTQYF. In nucleotides, the CDR3 is TGTGCCAGCAGTAGGGGACAGGGAATCACAGATACGCAGTATTTT.

This clone is medium-sized (0.01 to 0.1%). The gene calls are TRBV13 and TRBJ2-1; 7 nucleotides line up with TRBD2. Germline assignment: CDR1 PRHDT and CDR2 FYEKMQ (reference sequence). V was pared by 1 base and J by 3 bases, with 3 bases of the junction left unmatched. CDR3 length: 15 residues. The chain's CDR3 is CASSLEGGDYNEQFF. The CDR3 DNA reads as TGTGCCAGCAGCTTAGAGGGAGGGGACTACAATGAGCAGTTCTTC.

The rearrangement links TRBV30 to TRBJ1-1, with a possible D match to TRBD1 (5 bases). CDR3 size: 11 residues. The germline V gene encodes CDR1 GTSNPN and CDR2 SVGIG (reference sequence). The V end lost 1 base, the J end lost 10 bases, and 10 bases lay between the germline ends. CDR3 sequence (DNA): TGTGCCTGGAGTGGACAGTATGGAGCTTTCTTT. It yields the protein CAWSGQYGAFF.

The chain combines TRBV4-3 with TRBJ2-7; 8 bases match TRBD1. Germline V gene lookup returns CDR1 LGHNA and CDR2 YSLEER. The CDR3 has 15 residues. Trimming took 1 base from V and 3 from J; bases not matched to a gene: 5. The CDR3 sequence: CASSQGTGNIYEQYF. CDR3 in DNA: TGCGCCAGCAGCCAAGGGACAGGGAACATCTACGAGCAGTACTTC.

A single count supports this clone. V gene TRBV2 combines with J gene TRBJ1-2; D gene uncertain. Trimming removed 2 bases at V and 5 bases at J, with 6 bases between. Germline-derived CDR1 and CDR2 are SNHLY and FYNNEI. This CDR3 comprises 12 residues. The CDR3 coding sequence is TGTGCCAGCAGTGAACGAGGATATGGCTACACCTTC. Translated, it gives CASSERGYGYTF.

The chain is built from TRBV4-3 and TRBJ2-3; 9 nucleotides line up with TRBD1. CDR3 size: 16 residues. CDR1 LGHNA and CDR2 YSLEER come from the germline V gene. Germline trimming cut 5 bases from V and 3 bases from J; bases unmatched to any gene: 9. CDR3 loop: CASSKRTGVSTDTQYF. The CDR3 DNA reads TGCGCCAGCAGCAAACGGACAGGGGTATCAACAGATACGCAGTATTTT.

This chain joins TRBV7-9 and TRBJ2-1; possible D gene TRBD1, 5 bases. This CDR3 comprises 14 residues. CDR1 is SEHNR, CDR2 FQNEAQ, per germline (reference sequence). Trimming pared 1 base from V and 7 bases from J, leaving 11 bases between. In nucleotides, the CDR3 is TGTGCCAGCAGCTTAGTTCAGGGTTTGAATGAGCAGTTCTTC. Translation: CASSLVQGLNEQFF.

The rearrangement joins TRBV7-7 to TRBJ2-2, with TRBD1 matching over 11 bases. CDR1 and CDR2 (germline): SSHAT, FNYEAQ (reference sequence). The V and J ends lost 6 bases and 5 bases, in that order; junction bases with no gene match: 2. The CDR3 is 14 amino acids. The CDR3 sequence is CASSRDRGTGELFF. CDR3 sequence (DNA): TGTGCCAGCAGTAGGGACAGGGGGACCGGGGAGCTGTTTTTT.

This chain uses TRBV5-4 with TRBJ2-1; TRBD2 matches at 13 bases. V was clipped by 4 bases and J by 6 bases; unmatched bases: 7. CDR3 length: 16 amino acids. Germline lookup yields CDR1 SGHNT and CDR2 YYREEE (reference sequence). The CDR3 coding sequence is TGTGCCAGCAGCACCCGACTAGCGGGGGGAACCAATGAGCAGTTCTTC. Translation gives CASSTRLAGGTNEQFF.

CDR3 coding DNA: TGTGCCAGCAGTTTGGTGGGGGGACTAGCGTTCGAGCAGTACTTC. This translates into CASSLVGGLAFEQYF. The rearrangement joins TRBV27 to TRBJ2-7, with 10 bases aligning to TRBD2. V shed 3 bases, J shed 6 bases, and the junction held 8 bases outside the gene matches. Germline CDR1 MNHEY, CDR2 SMNVEV (reference sequence). The CDR3 is 15 residues long.

V gene TRBV6-6 combines with J gene TRBJ1-3, with D uncertain. The ends were cut back, 8 bases at V and 0 bases at J, with 14 bases in the middle. CDR3 length: 15 amino acids. Per the germline V gene, CDR1 is MNHNY and CDR2 is SVGAGI (reference sequence). The CDR3 loop is CASEKEGYSGNTIYF. As DNA, the CDR3 is TGTGCCAGCGAGAAGGAGGGCTACTCTGGAAACACCATATATTTT.